A single sample gave rise to the 28 T cell receptor beta chains below, sequenced in a study of T-cell reconstitution after alpha-beta-depleted transplantation in children. Unique molecular identifiers were used in preparing the TCRbeta library. Via MiXCR, TCRdb re-called the PCR reads, giving one row per CDR3 protein. Of approximately 500,000 distinct CDR3 sequences in the sample, more than 20% are singletons; the top ten hold about 35%. This specimen consisted of PBMCs, obtained before TCRalphabeta/CD19-depleted stem cell transplant. These receptors all come from a boy under two years old with Wiskott-Aldrich syndrome, due to receive a stem cell transplant.

The CDR3 spells CSARVPSGQTNEQFF. DNA of the CDR3: TGCAGTGCTAGAGTTCCTAGCGGGCAGACCAATGAGCAGTTCTTC. The J gene is TRBJ2-1, the V gene TRBV20-1, with 8 bases aligning to TRBD2. CDR1 DFQATT and CDR2 SNEGSKA come from the germline V gene (reference sequence). The CDR3 totals 15 residues. Trimming at V came to 1 base and at J to 6 bases, leaving 8 bases not matched to a gene.

This clonotype was seen only a few times. The chain joins TRBV5-1 to TRBJ2-3; TRBD2 aligns across 11 bases. This CDR3 is built from 14 residues. Germline lookup yields CDR1 SGHRS and CDR2 YFSETQ. V lost 5 bases to trimming and J lost 2 bases; unmatched junction nucleotides: 1. The CDR3 coding sequence is TGCGCCAGCAGGACTAGCGGGATCACAGATACGCAGTATTTT. This encodes CASRTSGITDTQYF. Supplemented by reference TRBV5-1 and TRBJ2-3, the full variable domain reads KAGVTQTPRYLIKTRGQQVTLSCSPISGHRSVSWYQQTPGQGLQFLFEYFSETQRNKGNFPGRFSGRQFSNSRSEMNVSTLELGDSALYLCASRTSGITDTQYFGPGTRLTVL.

This clonotype has only a few counts. The genes are TRBV7-9 and TRBJ2-2; 12 bases line up with TRBD2. V dropped 5 bases and J dropped 1; count of bases not matched to a gene: 5. Germline-derived CDR1 and CDR2 are SEHNR and FQNEAQ (reference sequence). The length of the CDR3 is 17 residues. CDR3 coding DNA: TGTGCCAGCAGCCCCCGGGGACTAGCGGGGAACACCGGGGAGCTGTTTTTT. Its translation is CASSPRGLAGNTGELFF. Complete variable domain (other parts from reference TRBV7-9 and TRBJ2-2): DTGVSQNPRHKITKRGQNVTFRCDPISEHNRLYWYRQTLGQGPEFLTYFQNEAQLEKSRLLSDRFSAERPKGSFSTLEIQRTEQGDSAMYLCASSPRGLAGNTGELFFGEGSRLTVL.

The chain carries TRBV7-9 and TRBJ2-3; 9 bases agree with TRBD2. This CDR3 is 12 amino acids long. V was pared by 6 bases and J by 10 bases, with 5 bases of the junction left unmatched. CDR1 is SEHNR, CDR2 FQNEAQ, per germline (reference sequence). In DNA form, the CDR3 reads TGTGCCAGCAGTCTTAGCGGGAGTGCGCAGTATTTT. It is translated as CASSLSGSAQYF. Supplemented by reference TRBV7-9 and TRBJ2-3, the full variable domain reads DTGVSQNPRHKITKRGQNVTFRCDPISEHNRLYWYRQTLGQGPEFLTYFQNEAQLEKSRLLSDRFSAERPKGSFSTLEIQRTEQGDSAMYLCASSLSGSAQYFGPGTRLTVL.

The chain joins TRBV2 to TRBJ2-2; 12 bases line up with TRBD2. This CDR3 is 19 amino acids long. In germline, CDR1 is SNHLY, CDR2 FYNNEI. V shed 3 bases, J shed 5 bases, and the junction held 13 bases outside the gene matches. The CDR3 loop is CASSERSLAGGAGTGELFF. The CDR3 bases are TGTGCCAGCAGTGAGAGGTCCCTAGCGGGAGGGGCGGGGACCGGGGAGCTGTTTTTT.

The chain employs TRBV20-1 and TRBJ2-7; 7 bases agree with TRBD2. This CDR3 is built from 14 residues. Trimming removed 6 bases from V and 2 bases from J; junction bases left unmatched: 10. Germline CDR1 is DFQATT and CDR2 is SNEGSKA (reference sequence). CDR3 DNA sequence: TGCAGTGCCGAAGCGGGGCTAGCGGCCTACGAGCAGTACTTC. Translation: CSAEAGLAAYEQYF.

V is TRBV29-1 and J is TRBJ2-3, with 7 bases matching TRBD2. CDR1 and CDR2 (germline): SQVTM, ANQGSEA. J gave up 1 base and V 4 bases, and 2 bases lay outside the gene matches. The CDR3 is 13 amino acids. This chain's CDR3 is CSVAAGGTDTQYF. The CDR3 DNA reads TGCAGCGTTGCGGCGGGGGGCACAGATACGCAGTATTTT.

V gene TRBV20-1 combines with J gene TRBJ2-7; a weak D match, TRBD2 (6 bases). V was pared by 2 bases and J by 7 bases, with 15 bases between. CDR1 is DFQATT, CDR2 SNEGSKA, per germline (reference sequence). CDR3 length: 13 residues. This chain's CDR3 is CSARRQVGGEQYF. The CDR3 nucleotides read TGCAGTGCTAGAAGGCAGGTTGGAGGGGAGCAGTACTTC.

This chain links TRBV4-2 with TRBJ2-1; 8 bases map to TRBD2. The CDR3 spans 15 residues. V trimming: 2 bases; J trimming: 6 bases; junction bases outside the gene matches: 6. Germline lookup yields CDR1 LGHNA and CDR2 YNFKEQ. The CDR3 DNA sequence: TGTGCCAGCAGCCAAACTAGCGGACCTCGCAATGAGCAGTTCTTC. Its protein product is CASSQTSGPRNEQFF.

This clonotype was recorded many times. The genes are TRBV5-5 and TRBJ2-3, with 9 bases identical to TRBD1. The CDR3 spans 16 residues. Germline V gene data show CDR1 as SGHKS and CDR2 as YYEKEE (reference sequence). Trimming cost V 4 bases and J 3 bases; bases outside gene matches: 9. The CDR3 DNA is TGTGCCAGCAGCAACCGGGACAGGGTGTGGACAGATACGCAGTATTTT. Translation: CASSNRDRVWTDTQYF.

This clonotype was found a few times. This chain joins TRBV5-1 and TRBJ2-1, with 14 positions matching TRBD2. The junction had 6 bases not matched to a gene; V was cut back by 4 bases and J by 9 bases. The CDR3 length is 15 residues. CDR1 is SGHRS, CDR2 YFSETQ, per germline. The CDR3 region has the DNA TGCGCCAGCAGCCCGGGACTAGCGGGAGCAACTGAGCAGTTCTTC. Translating gives CASSPGLAGATEQFF.

The rearrangement links TRBV20-1 to TRBJ2-1; no clear D. Trimming removed 5 bases at V and 9 bases at J, with 17 bases between. This CDR3 region has 13 residues. From germline, CDR1 is DFQATT and CDR2 SNEGSKA (reference sequence). CDR3 residues: CSAGRLVYGEQFF. The CDR3 nucleotides read TGCAGTGCTGGGCGTCTAGTTTACGGTGAGCAGTTCTTC.

J is TRBJ2-7 and V is TRBV9; D is perhaps TRBD2 (5 bases). CDR1 is SGDLS and CDR2 is YYNGEE in the germline V gene. The CDR3 sequence is 13 residues long. The germline V and J ends were trimmed by 0 bases and 3 bases, with 7 bases remaining between them. The CDR3 DNA reads TGTGCCAGCAGCGTAGGTGCGGGCTACGAGCAGTACTTC. Protein: CASSVGAGYEQYF. Full variable domain (outside the CDR3, taken from reference TRBV9 and TRBJ2-7): DSGVTQTPKHLITATGQRVTLRCSPRSGDLSVYWYQQSLDQGLQFLIQYYNGEERAKGNILERFSAQQFPDLHSELNLSSLELGDSALYFCASSVGAGYEQYFGPGTRLTVT.

J is TRBJ2-1 and V is TRBV12-3 or TRBV12-4, with 9 positions matching TRBD2. The CDR3 loop spans 13 amino acids. Trimming removed 8 bases from V and 3 bases from J; junction bases left unmatched: 2. The CDR3 spells CASGREGYNEQFF. The CDR3 region has the DNA TGTGCCAGCGGGCGGGAGGGCTACAATGAGCAGTTCTTC.

This clonotype was detected a few times. The gene calls are TRBV25-1 and TRBJ2-4; possibly TRBD1 for D (6 bases). The germline V and J ends were trimmed by 3 bases and 5 bases, with 11 bases remaining between them. CDR1 and CDR2 (germline): MGHDK, SYGVNS. The CDR3 sequence is 14 residues long. CDR3 protein: CASSENRDENIQYF. In DNA form, the CDR3 reads TGTGCCAGCAGTGAGAACAGGGATGAAAACATTCAGTACTTC.

The chain is built from TRBV4-1 and TRBJ1-5, with D possibly matching TRBD1 (6 bases). Germline V gene sequence: CDR1 MGHRA, CDR2 YSYEKL. This CDR3 contains 14 residues. The V gene lost 8 bases and the J gene lost 6 bases, with 17 bases spanning the gap. CDR3 bases: TGCGCCAGCGGCCCCAGAACACAGGGTCAGCCCCAGCATTTT. Its translation: CASGPRTQGQPQHF.

This clonotype was seen a handful of times. V usage is TRBV5-1 and J usage is TRBJ2-1; 7 bases are shared with TRBD2. The V gene end was trimmed by 4 bases and the J gene end by 3 bases; junction bases not matched to a gene: 10. Germline CDR1 is SGHRS and CDR2 is YFSETQ. The CDR3 loop spans 16 amino acids. For the CDR3, the DNA is TGCGCCAGCAGCCCCGGTCGGGAGGACCTCTACAATGAGCAGTTCTTC. Amino acid sequence: CASSPGREDLYNEQFF.

The chain combines TRBV20-1 with TRBJ2-1; a possible D gene is TRBD2 (5 bases). The CDR3 is 13 amino acids. CDR1 and CDR2 from the germline V gene are DFQATT and SNEGSKA (reference sequence). V lost 3 bases and J lost 9, with 15 bases in between. CDR3 sequence reads: CSASVGLALEQFF. Written as DNA, the CDR3 is TGCAGTGCTAGTGTAGGTCTAGCACTTGAGCAGTTCTTC.

The rearrangement joins TRBV6-1 to TRBJ2-3, with D perhaps matching TRBD2 (6 bases). Germline CDR1 is MNHNS and CDR2 is SASEGT. V lost 6 bases and J 2 bases, leaving 18 bases between the germline ends. There are 16 residues in the CDR3. The CDR3 DNA sequence: TGTGCCAGCAGGGGAGGCCGGACTGCTTACACAGATACGCAGTATTTT. Encoded protein: CASRGGRTAYTDTQYF.

This clonotype was seen more than once but under ten times. The chain uses TRBV5-1 and TRBJ2-3; D remains unclear. The CDR3 covers 13 residues. Germline CDR1 SGHRS, CDR2 YFSETQ. V dropped 0 bases and J dropped 6 bases, with 8 bases sitting between them. Here the CDR3 reads CASSLVESDTQYF. CDR3 coding DNA: TGCGCCAGCAGCTTGGTGGAGTCGGATACGCAGTATTTT.

In nucleotides, the CDR3 is TGTGCCAGCAGCTTCATGGGGCTCTCCTACGAGCAGTACTTC. This encodes CASSFMGLSYEQYF. The J gene is TRBJ2-7, the V gene TRBV7-8, with D maybe TRBD1 (5 bases). The V end was cut by 3 bases, the J end by 0 bases, with 9 bases between. CDR1 and CDR2 from the germline V gene are SGHVS and FQNEAQ. CDR3 size: 14 residues.

CDR3 nucleotide sequence: TGCAGTGCTAGAGGGGACACCCTAGAAGCTTTCTTT. It codes for CSARGDTLEAFF. The chain carries TRBV20-1 and TRBJ1-1, with D tentatively TRBD1 (6 bases). The CDR3 is 12 amino acids. Per germline, CDR1 DFQATT and CDR2 SNEGSKA (reference sequence). V was shortened by 1 base and J by 8 bases, with 11 bases between the two germline ends.

The genes are TRBV5-1 and TRBJ2-6; TRBD2 might be the D (6 bases). The CDR3 extends over 17 amino acids. CDR1 and CDR2 (germline): SGHRS, YFSETQ. Trimming cost V 0 bases and J 0 bases, with 10 bases left between them. CDR3 sequence reads: CASSLGPGVSGANVLTF. For the CDR3, the DNA is TGCGCCAGCAGCTTGGGTCCGGGGGTCTCTGGGGCCAACGTCCTGACTTTC. Complete variable domain (other parts from reference TRBV5-1 and TRBJ2-6): KAGVTQTPRYLIKTRGQQVTLSCSPISGHRSVSWYQQTPGQGLQFLFEYFSETQRNKGNFPGRFSGRQFSNSRSEMNVSTLELGDSALYLCASSLGPGVSGANVLTFGAGSRLTVL.

The rearrangement joins TRBV14 to TRBJ1-1; no definite D call. This CDR3 is 13 amino acids long. The V end was cut by 4 bases, the J end by 0 bases, with 6 bases between. Germline V gene lookup returns CDR1 SGHDN and CDR2 FVKESK. The CDR3 bases are TGTGCCAGCAGCCCAAAGCTGAACACTGAAGCTTTCTTT. Translated: CASSPKLNTEAFF.

The V call is TRBV5-1, the J call TRBJ2-2; 8 nucleotides match TRBD2. V lost 2 bases, J lost 6 bases, and 18 bases stayed unmatched. CDR3 size: 19 residues. Germline assignment: CDR1 SGHRS and CDR2 YFSETQ. CDR3 bases: TGCGCCAGCAGCTTTCGCCAAGATGAGCGGGAGTTGATCCCCGGGGAGCTGTTTTTT. Translated: CASSFRQDERELIPGELFF.

This clonotype was picked up a small number of times. CDR3 in amino acids: CASSYSPAPGGWDTEAFF. As DNA, the CDR3 is TGTGCCAGCAGTTACTCGCCGGCCCCAGGGGGCTGGGACACTGAAGCTTTCTTT. The chain joins TRBV6-8 to TRBJ1-1, with 8 bases that match TRBD1. From germline, CDR1 is MNHGY and CDR2 SAAAGT. J lost 3 bases, V lost 0 bases, and 12 bases had no gene match. The CDR3 runs 18 residues.

The CDR3 DNA sequence: TGTGCCAGCAGTTTACGGGACAGGGACCACACTATGACCCAGTACTTC. This translates into CASSLRDRDHTMTQYF. The chain carries TRBV6-5 and TRBJ2-5; 9 bases align to TRBD1. Germline assignment: CDR1 MNHEY and CDR2 SVGAGI. Trimming removed 4 bases from V and 7 bases from J; junction bases left unmatched: 13. The CDR3 spans 16 residues.

J is TRBJ2-1 and V is TRBV5-1; D uncertain. V was trimmed by 4 bases and J by 1 base, leaving 18 bases between them. CDR3 length: 17 amino acids. Looked up from germline, CDR1 is SGHRS and CDR2 is YFSETQ. The CDR3 DNA follows: TGCGCCAGCAGCCCCCAGGATCCCGTAGCTTCCTACAATGAGCAGTTCTTC. Protein: CASSPQDPVASYNEQFF. Full variable domain (rest looked up from reference TRBV5-1 and TRBJ2-1): KAGVTQTPRYLIKTRGQQVTLSCSPISGHRSVSWYQQTPGQGLQFLFEYFSETQRNKGNFPGRFSGRQFSNSRSEMNVSTLELGDSALYLCASSPQDPVASYNEQFFGPGTRLTVL.